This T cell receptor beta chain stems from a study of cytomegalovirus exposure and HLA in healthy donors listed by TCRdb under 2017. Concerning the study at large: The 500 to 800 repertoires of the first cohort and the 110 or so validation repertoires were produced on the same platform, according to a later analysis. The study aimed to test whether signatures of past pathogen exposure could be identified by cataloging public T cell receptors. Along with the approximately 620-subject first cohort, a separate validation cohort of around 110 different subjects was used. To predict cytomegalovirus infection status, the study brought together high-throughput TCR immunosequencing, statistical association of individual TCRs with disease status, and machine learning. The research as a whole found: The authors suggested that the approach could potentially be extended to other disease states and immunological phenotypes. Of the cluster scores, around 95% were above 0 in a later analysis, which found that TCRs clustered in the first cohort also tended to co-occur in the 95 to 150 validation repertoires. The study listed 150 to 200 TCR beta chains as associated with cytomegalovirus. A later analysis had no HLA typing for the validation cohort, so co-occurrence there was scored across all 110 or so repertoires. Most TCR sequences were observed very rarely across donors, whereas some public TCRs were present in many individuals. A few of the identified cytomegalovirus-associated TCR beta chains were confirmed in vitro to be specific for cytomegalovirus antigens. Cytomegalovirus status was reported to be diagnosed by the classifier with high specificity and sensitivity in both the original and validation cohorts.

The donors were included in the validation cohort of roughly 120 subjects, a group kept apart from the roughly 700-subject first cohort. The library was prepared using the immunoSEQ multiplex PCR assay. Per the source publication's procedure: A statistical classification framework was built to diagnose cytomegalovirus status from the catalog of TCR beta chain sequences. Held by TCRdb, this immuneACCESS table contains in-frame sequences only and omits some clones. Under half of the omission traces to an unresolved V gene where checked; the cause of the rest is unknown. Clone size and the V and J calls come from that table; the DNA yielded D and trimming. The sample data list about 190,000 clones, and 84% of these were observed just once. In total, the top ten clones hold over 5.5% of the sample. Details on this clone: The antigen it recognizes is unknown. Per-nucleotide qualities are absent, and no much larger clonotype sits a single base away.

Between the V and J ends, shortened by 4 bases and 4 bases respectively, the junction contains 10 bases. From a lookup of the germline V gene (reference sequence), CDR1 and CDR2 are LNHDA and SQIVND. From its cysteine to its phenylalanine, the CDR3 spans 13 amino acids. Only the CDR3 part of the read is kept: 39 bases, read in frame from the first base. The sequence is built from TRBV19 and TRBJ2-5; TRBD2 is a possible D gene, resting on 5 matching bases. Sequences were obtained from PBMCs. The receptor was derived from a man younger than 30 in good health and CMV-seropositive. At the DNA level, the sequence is TGTGCCAGTAGTACCGGGAACAGAGAGACCCAGTACTTC. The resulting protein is CASSTGNRETQYF.